Below, one T cell receptor beta chain is given with its context. Its antigen is undetermined. TCRdb fed the 5' RACE reads into MiXCR, producing one record per CDR3 protein. The sample consists of hundreds of thousands of distinct CDR3 sequences, more than 20% of them appearing once. The sample originates from a study of T-cell memory formation after mild COVID-19. Study information: The study found TCR clusters largely donor specific. Study-wide results and caveats: Detection of some responders pre-infection suggested pre-existing cross-reactive memory T cells participated.

CDR3 length: 17 residues. Per germline, CDR1 SEHNR and CDR2 FQNEAQ (reference sequence). The V and J ends lost 5 bases and 2 bases, in that order; junction bases with no gene match: 11. The source material was PBMCs or a T cell subset sorted from them (not recorded which). The chain combines TRBV7-9 with TRBJ2-3, with TRBD1 identical over 9 bases. This receptor was obtained from an adult woman who had mild COVID-19 (a few samples of this study predate the infection). Cell type and time point are not known. The CDR3 reads CASSQLTGTGFTDTQYF. Written as DNA, the CDR3 is TGTGCCAGCAGCCAACTAACCGGGACAGGGTTCACAGATACGCAGTATTTT.